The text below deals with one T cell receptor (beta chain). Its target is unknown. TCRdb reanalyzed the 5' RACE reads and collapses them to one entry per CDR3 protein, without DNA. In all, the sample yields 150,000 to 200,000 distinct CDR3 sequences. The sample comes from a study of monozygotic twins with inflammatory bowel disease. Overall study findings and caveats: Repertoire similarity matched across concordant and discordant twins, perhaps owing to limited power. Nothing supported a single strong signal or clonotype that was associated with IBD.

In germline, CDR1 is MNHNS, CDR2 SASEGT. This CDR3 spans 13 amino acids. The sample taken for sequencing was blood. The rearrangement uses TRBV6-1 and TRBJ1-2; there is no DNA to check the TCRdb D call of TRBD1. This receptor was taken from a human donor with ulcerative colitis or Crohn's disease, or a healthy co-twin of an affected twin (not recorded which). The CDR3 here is CASSDWGNYGYTF.